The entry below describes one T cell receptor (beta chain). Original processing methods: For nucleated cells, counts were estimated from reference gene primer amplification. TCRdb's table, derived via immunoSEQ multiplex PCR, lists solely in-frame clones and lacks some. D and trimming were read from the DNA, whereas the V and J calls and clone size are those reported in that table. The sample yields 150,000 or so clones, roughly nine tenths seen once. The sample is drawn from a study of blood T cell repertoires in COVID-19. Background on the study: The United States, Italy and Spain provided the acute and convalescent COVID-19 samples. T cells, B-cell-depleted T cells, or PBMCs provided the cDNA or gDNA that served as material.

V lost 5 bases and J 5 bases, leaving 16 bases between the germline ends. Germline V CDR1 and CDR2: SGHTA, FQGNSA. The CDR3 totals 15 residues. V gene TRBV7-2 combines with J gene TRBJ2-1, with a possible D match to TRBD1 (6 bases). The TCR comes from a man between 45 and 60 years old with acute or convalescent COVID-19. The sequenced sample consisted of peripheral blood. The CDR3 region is CASSEQGPRNNEQFF. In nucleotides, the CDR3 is TGTGCCAGCAGCGAACAGGGCCCTCGCAACAATGAGCAGTTCTTC.